These T cell receptor beta chains were read from a single sample in a study of T cell changes during pregnancy in multiple sclerosis. The table came from immunoSEQ multiplex PCR; TCRdb's copy has only in-frame clones and leaves some out. The profile shows 55,000 to 80,000 clones, 94% of them singletons. The specimen comprised peripheral blood, sampled in the third trimester of pregnancy. These receptors were taken from a female donor with multiple sclerosis, enrolled in a pregnancy study. The CDR3 runs from the conserved cysteine through the conserved F or W. The D gene is left open where the match is weak. The size entry is marked missing in some rows and otherwise reads once, few, many or a size class.

J gene,V gene,clone size,D gene,CDR3 DNA,CDR3 protein
TRBJ2-1,TRBV30,NA,NA,TGTGCCTGGAGTGGAGCCTACAATGAGCAGTTCTTC,CAWSGAYNEQFF
TRBJ1-5,TRBV4-1,NA,NA,TGCGCCAGCAGCCAAGAAGCTGTCCCCCATCAGCCCCAGCATTTT,CASSQEAVPHQPQHF
TRBJ2-1,TRBV5-1,NA,TRBD2,TGCGCCAGCAGCTCTGGACTAGCGGGGGGCTTCTCCTACAATGAGCAGTTCTTC,CASSSGLAGGFSYNEQFF
TRBJ1-1,TRBV11-3,NA,NA,TGTGCCAGCAGCTTGAGGGTCGAGAACACTGAAGCTTTCTTT,CASSLRVENTEAFF
TRBJ2-5,TRBV5-6,NA,TRBD1,TGTGCCAGCAGCTTGACCGGGACAGGGGCAGAGACCCAGTACTTC,CASSLTGTGAETQYF
TRBJ1-4,TRBV7-9,once,TRBD1,TGTGCCAGCAGCCCCAGGGGGGAAGAAAAACTGTTTTTT,CASSPRGEEKLFF
TRBJ2-3,TRBV27,once,TRBD2,TGTGCCAGCAGCCGGCCAGCGGGGGTCCGCACAGATACGCAGTATTTT,CASSRPAGVRTDTQYF
TRBJ1-2,TRBV9,NA,NA,TGTGCCAGCAGCGTAGAGTTGGTTGGGGCTGGCTACACCTTC,CASSVELVGAGYTF
TRBJ1-5,TRBV4-2,NA,NA,TGTGCCAGCAGCCAAGATCGGGGAAGCAATCAGCCCCAGCATTTT,CASSQDRGSNQPQHF
TRBJ1-2,TRBV5-6,NA,NA,TGTGCCAGCAGTCTCCCAGGGGCATCCTTCTATGGCTACACCTTC,CASSLPGASFYGYTF
TRBJ1-2,TRBV7-9,NA,TRBD1,TGTGCCAGCAGCTTAGGCGCGACAGGGTATGGCTACACCTTC,CASSLGATGYGYTF
TRBJ1-2,TRBV4-1,once,TRBD1,TGCGCCAGCAGCCAAGATTTGGGGTCGGGACAGAACTATGGCTACACCTTC,CASSQDLGSGQNYGYTF
TRBJ1-2,TRBV29-1,NA,NA,TGCAGCGTTGTCCCGACAGTCCTACGGGGCTACACCTTC,CSVVPTVLRGYTF